These T cell receptor beta chains were read from a single sample in a study of cytomegalovirus exposure and HLA in healthy donors. The method was immunoSEQ multiplex PCR; TCRdb's version includes in-frame clones alone and lacks a portion of them. The sample lists about 140,000 clones; 80% were seen once. What was sequenced was PBMCs. These receptors all stem from a man aged 50 or older in good health and CMV-seronegative. The CDR3 runs from the conserved cysteine through the conserved F or W. Each record gives: J gene, V gene, clone size, D gene, CDR3 length, CDR3 DNA, CDR3 protein. The D gene is left open where the match is weak. Clone size appears in some rows only: once, few, many, or a class for an expanded clone.

>TRBJ1-2|TRBV6-5|NA|TRBD1|13
TGTGCCAGCTATCGGACAGGGGGCGACGGCTACACCTTC
CASYRTGGDGYTF
>TRBJ1-1|TRBV5-4|few|NA|12
TGTGCCAGCAGCCGGGAATTTACTGAAGCTTTCTTT
CASSREFTEAFF
>TRBJ1-2|TRBV23-1|NA|TRBD1|10
TGCGCCAGCGGGACAGCGATCTACACCTTC
CASGTAIYTF
>TRBJ2-6|TRBV27|NA|NA|15
TGTGCCAGCAGTTTCTCTACCTCTGGGGCCAACGTCCTGACTTTC
CASSFSTSGANVLTF
>TRBJ2-1|TRBV29-1|NA|TRBD2|14
TGCAGCGTTGTAAAGCGGGAGGGCGGAAATGAGCAGTTCTTC
CSVVKREGGNEQFF
>TRBJ2-7|TRBV29-1|few|NA|12
TGCAGCGTAACCAGAAGCTCCTACGAGCAGTACTTC
CSVTRSSYEQYF
>TRBJ2-3|TRBV7-9|NA|TRBD2|15
TGTGCCAGCAGCCGAGCGGGAGGGTCCACAGATACGCAGTATTTT
CASSRAGGSTDTQYF
>TRBJ1-1|TRBV7-9|NA|NA|13
TGTGCCAGCGGGAGGGGTTCGAGCACTGAAGCTTTCTTT
CASGRGSSTEAFF
>TRBJ2-1|TRBV4-1|NA|NA|14
TGCGCCAGCAGCCAAGCCCGAAGTCGAGATGAGCAGTTCTTC
CASSQARSRDEQFF
>TRBJ2-7|TRBV29-1|NA|NA|15
TGCAGCGTCGAAGATGGACAGCAAATCCCCTACGAGCAGTACTTC
CSVEDGQQIPYEQYF
>TRBJ2-5|TRBV15|NA|TRBD2|15
TGTGCCACCAGCAAAGCGGGGGGGCCCGGAGAGACCCAGTACTTC
CATSKAGGPGETQYF
>TRBJ1-4|TRBV7-8|once|TRBD1|15
TGTGCCAGCAGCTCCAGGACAGGAGCTAATGAAAAACTGTTTTTT
CASSSRTGANEKLFF
>TRBJ2-7|TRBV7-8|NA|NA|13
TGTGCCAGCAGCTCACCGCCGGGATACGAGCAGTACTTC
CASSSPPGYEQYF
>TRBJ1-5|TRBV6-6|NA|TRBD1|14
TGTGCCAGCAGCCCGGGACAGGGACAAGGGCCCCAGCATTTT
CASSPGQGQGPQHF
>TRBJ1-1|TRBV5-6|few|TRBD1|14
TGTGCCAGCAGCTTCGTACAGGGGAGCACTGAAGCTTTCTTT
CASSFVQGSTEAFF
>TRBJ2-3|TRBV7-3|NA|TRBD1|14
TGTGCCAGCAGCGAGGGGACAGAGACAGATACGCAGTATTTT
CASSEGTETDTQYF
>TRBJ2-1|TRBV7-9|NA|NA|15
TGTGCCAGCAGCGCAGGAGGGACGGTTTACAATGAGCAGTTCTTC
CASSAGGTVYNEQFF
>TRBJ1-2|TRBV29-1|NA|NA|9
TGCAGCGCCGGAGATGGCTACACCTTC
CSAGDGYTF
>TRBJ2-3|TRBV29-1|NA|NA|12
TGCGTAGTGGGGCGGAGCACAGATACGCAGTATTTT
CVVGRSTDTQYF
>TRBJ2-7|TRBV6-1|NA|NA|16
TGTGCCAGCAGTGAAGCTAGCGGCTGGAGTTCCTACGAGCAGTACTTC
CASSEASGWSSYEQYF
>TRBJ2-2|TRBV30|once|NA|15
TGTGCCTGGTCGGCATCGGGGACGAACACCGGGGAGCTGTTTTTT
CAWSASGTNTGELFF
>TRBJ2-3|TRBV6-1|NA|NA|14
TGTGCCAGCAGTATGCGGGTCGGCACAGATACGCAGTATTTT
CASSMRVGTDTQYF
>TRBJ1-1|TRBV5-5|NA|NA|13
TGTGCCAGCAGCTATAACTCGAACACTGAAGCTTTCTTT
CASSYNSNTEAFF
>TRBJ2-7|TRBV5-6|NA|TRBD1|16
TGTGCCAGCAGCTTTTCACCTGGGACAGGCTCCTACGAGCAGTACTTC
CASSFSPGTGSYEQYF
>TRBJ2-7|TRBV5-1|NA|NA|14
TGCGCCAGCAGCCGCGGTGAATACCCCTACGAGCAGTACTTC
CASSRGEYPYEQYF
>TRBJ2-7|TRBV7-8|NA|TRBD2|15
TGTGCCAGCGCCGGGATAGCGGGAGTATCATACGAGCAGTACTTC
CASAGIAGVSYEQYF
>TRBJ2-5|TRBV7-8|NA|NA|15
TGTGCCAGCAGCTTAGCAAACAGGGCCCAAGAGACCCAGTACTTC
CASSLANRAQETQYF
>TRBJ1-2|TRBV6-5|NA|NA|14
TGTGCCAGCAGTCCCCGGGGGGCTAACTATGGCTACACCTTC
CASSPRGANYGYTF
>TRBJ2-7|TRBV7-9|NA|NA|14
TGTGCCAGCAGCGGGCTTGGCAGCTCCTACGAGCAGTACTTC
CASSGLGSSYEQYF
>TRBJ2-7|TRBV30|NA|NA|12
TGTGCCTGGAGCGAAGACAGGAACGAGCAGTACTTC
CAWSEDRNEQYF
>TRBJ1-2|TRBV28|NA|NA|14
TGTGCCAGCAACAGCGACGGGACTAACTATGGCTACACCTTC
CASNSDGTNYGYTF
>TRBJ2-7|TRBV27|once|NA|17
TGTGCCAGCAGTTTATCGTCCGGGAAGCACACGACTGGGGAGCAGTACTTC
CASSLSSGKHTTGEQYF
>TRBJ2-3|TRBV7-9|NA|NA|14
TGTGCCAGCACCCCTCGTATAGTCACGGATACGCAGTATTTT
CASTPRIVTDTQYF
>TRBJ2-5|TRBV2|NA|NA|10
TGTGCCAGCAGATATGAGACCCAGTACTTC
CASRYETQYF
>TRBJ1-1|TRBV29-1|NA|TRBD1|14
TGCAGCGTTGCAGGGGGTAGTGGGAACACTGAAGCTTTCTTT
CSVAGGSGNTEAFF
>TRBJ2-7|TRBV5-1|NA|NA|15
TGCGCCAGCAGCTTAAGCGGTTCGGCCTCCTACGAGCAGTACTTC
CASSLSGSASYEQYF
>TRBJ1-1|TRBV28|NA|TRBD1|14
TGTGCCAGCAGTTCCGGGACAGGGGGCACTGAAGCTTTCTTT
CASSSGTGGTEAFF
>TRBJ2-1|TRBV10-3|NA|NA|16
TGTGCCATCAGGGTGATGGGTACAGGGCGGCCCAATGAGCAGTTCTTC
CAIRVMGTGRPNEQFF
>TRBJ1-1|TRBV5-4|NA|TRBD1|16
TGTGCCAGCAGCCCCCAAAGACAGGGGAGGAACACTGAAGCTTTCTTT
CASSPQRQGRNTEAFF
>TRBJ2-7|TRBV5-6|NA|TRBD2|15
TGTGCCAGCACCTTTACACTAGCGGAGGACTACGAGCAGTACTTC
CASTFTLAEDYEQYF
>TRBJ2-7|TRBV27|NA|NA|13
TGTGCCAGCAGTTTCACCCAGTACTACGAGCAGTACTTC
CASSFTQYYEQYF
>TRBJ2-6|TRBV6-1|NA|TRBD1|20
TGTGCCAGCAGTGAAGCGACAGGGGCAGGGAGAACCTCTGGGGCCAACGTCCTGACTTTC
CASSEATGAGRTSGANVLTF